These T cell receptor beta chains were read from a single sample in a study of Ad26.COV2.S vaccination and SARS-CoV-2 variants. The table came from immunoSEQ multiplex PCR; TCRdb's copy has only in-frame clones and leaves some out. Of some 270,000 clones in the sample, roughly 85% were seen once. The sample consisted of peripheral blood, taken in a trial of Ad26.COV2.S vaccine versus placebo. These receptors were taken from a person between 18 and 59 years old who received the Ad26.COV2.S COVID-19 vaccine or a placebo. CDR3s include the opening cysteine and the closing phenylalanine or tryptophan. The D gene is left open where the match is weak. Only some rows state a clone size, as once, few, many or a class for expanded clones.

TRBJ2-1,.,.,TRBV11-2,TGTGCCAGCAGCCGTAGCGAGCGTGAGCAGTTCTTC,CASSRSEREQFF
TRBJ2-1,.,.,TRBV19,TGTGCCAGTAGTCCCGGACTCGCCTCCTACAATGAGCAGTTCTTC,CASSPGLASYNEQFF
TRBJ1-1,.,.,TRBV7-9,TGTGCCAGCAGCACCGACACCCCGAACACTGAAGCTTTCTTT,CASSTDTPNTEAFF
TRBJ2-4,.,.,TRBV4-2,TGTGCCAGCAGCCAAGATAACAGGGCCTCATATACCAAAAACATTCAGTACTTC,CASSQDNRASYTKNIQYF
TRBJ2-5,.,once,TRBV11-2,TGTGCCAGCAGCTTAGTGGGGGGAAGGGGAGAGACCCAGTACTTC,CASSLVGGRGETQYF
TRBJ1-3,.,.,TRBV6-6,TGTGCCAGCAGGGGGCAGAGCTCTGGAAACACCATATATTTT,CASRGQSSGNTIYF
TRBJ1-3,.,.,TRBV5-1,TGCGCCAGCAGCCCCTGGGACCGCTCTGGAAACACCATATATTTT,CASSPWDRSGNTIYF
TRBJ2-3,TRBD2,.,TRBV5-6,TGTGCCAGCAGCTCTCTAGCGGGGGACACAGATACGCAGTATTTT,CASSSLAGDTDTQYF
TRBJ2-1,.,.,TRBV7-2,TGTGCCAGCAGCTCCGGATTGGGGGGCAATGAGCAGTTCTTC,CASSSGLGGNEQFF
TRBJ1-5,.,.,TRBV5-8,TGTGCCAGCAGTTTCACAAGACGTGAAACCTCCAATCAGCCCCAGCATTTT,CASSFTRRETSNQPQHF
TRBJ1-2,.,.,TRBV29-1,TGCAGCGTTGAAGATCCGAGAGGGAGGGGGGGCTATGGCTACACCTTC,CSVEDPRGRGGYGYTF
TRBJ1-2,.,once,TRBV19,TGTGCCAGTAGCCCGACTCCGGACAGCAAAGGCTACACCTTC,CASSPTPDSKGYTF
TRBJ2-1,.,.,TRBV7-6,TGTGCCAGCAGCTTAGCTGGGAGCGAGCAGTTCTTC,CASSLAGSEQFF
TRBJ2-6,TRBD1,.,TRBV7-3,TGTGCCAGCAGCTCGGGGACAGGGGGCAGAAGTGGGGCCAACGTCCTGACTTTC,CASSSGTGGRSGANVLTF
TRBJ2-3,.,.,TRBV5-1,TGCGCCAGCAGCTTGGCCGAATTCACGCGAGGAGATACGCAGTATTTT,CASSLAEFTRGDTQYF
TRBJ2-3,.,.,TRBV5-6,TGTGCCAGCAGATCTGGACGGCGCGAGGGGGATACGCAGTATTTT,CASRSGRREGDTQYF
TRBJ2-3,TRBD2,.,TRBV3-1/TRBV3-2,TGTGCCAGCAGCGCTAGCGGGGGGGCCGGAGATACGCAGTATTTT,CASSASGGAGDTQYF
TRBJ1-5,.,.,TRBV6-4,TGTGCCAGCAGTGAACAGGGATTTCAGCCCCAGCATTTT,CASSEQGFQPQHF
TRBJ2-3,TRBD2,.,TRBV19,TGTGCCGCCAGCCTCAGGACTAGCGGAAATCCCACAGATACGCAGTATTTT,CAASLRTSGNPTDTQYF
TRBJ2-3,.,.,TRBV29-1,TGCAGCGGGCGGGGCGTCAGAGGGGCCACAGATACGCAGTATTTT,CSGRGVRGATDTQYF
TRBJ1-1,.,few,TRBV27,TGTGCCAGCAGTTTATCGGTAGACACTGAAGCTTTCTTT,CASSLSVDTEAFF
TRBJ2-7,.,.,TRBV5-4,TGTGCCAGCAGCTTCCCTGGGACCTCCGGGTACGAGCAGTACTTC,CASSFPGTSGYEQYF
TRBJ2-1,TRBD2,.,TRBV9,TGTGCCAGCAGCGATAGCGGGATTAGCTCCTACAATGAGCAGTTCTTC,CASSDSGISSYNEQFF
TRBJ2-2,.,.,TRBV3-1/TRBV3-2,TGTGCCAGCAGCCAAGATATGGCGGGGGCCCGGTCCGGGGAGCTGTTTTTT,CASSQDMAGARSGELFF
TRBJ2-1,TRBD2,.,TRBV3-1/TRBV3-2,TGTGCCAGCAGCCAAGATCCAGCGGGAGTAATGAATGAGCAGTTCTTC,CASSQDPAGVMNEQFF
TRBJ2-5,TRBD2,once,TRBV18,TGTGCCAGCTCACCGGGACTAGCGGGCTCTCAAGAGACCCAGTACTTC,CASSPGLAGSQETQYF
TRBJ2-7,TRBD2,.,TRBV6-2/TRBV6-3,TGTGCCAGCAGTTACCAAGCGGGGGGGACCTACGAGCAGTACTTC,CASSYQAGGTYEQYF
TRBJ1-4,.,.,TRBV3-1/TRBV3-2,TGTGCCAGCAGCCAAAAGGGCCTCCCCGAAAAACTGTTTTTT,CASSQKGLPEKLFF
TRBJ2-3,TRBD1,.,TRBV19,TGTGCCAGTAGTAACCCTTGGAGACAGGGAACAGATACGCAGTATTTT,CASSNPWRQGTDTQYF
TRBJ1-2,TRBD1,few,TRBV6-2/TRBV6-3,TGTGCCAGCAGTCCAACAGGGGACTATGGCTACACCTTC,CASSPTGDYGYTF